Listed below are T cell receptor beta chains from one sample, sequenced in a study of identifying expanded T cells in peripheral blood. Generated by immunoSEQ multiplex PCR, the TCRdb table keeps only in-frame clones and is missing some. The sample lists around 56,000 clones; about four fifths were seen once. The source material was blood. The receptors were gathered from a person aged 18 to 75 in good health. The CDR3 runs from the conserved cysteine through the conserved F or W. Fields, in order: V gene, J gene, clone size, D gene, CDR3 DNA, CDR3 protein. The D gene is left open where the match is weak. Clone size is given for some rows only: seen once, a few or many times, or a class if the clone is expanded.

v_call: TRBV4-1; j_call: TRBJ1-2; clone_size: medium-sized; d_call: TRBD1; cdr3_nt: TGCGCCAGCAGCCAGACAGGGTCCTATGGCTACACCTTC; cdr3_aa: CASSQTGSYGYTF
v_call: TRBV7-3; j_call: TRBJ2-1; clone_size: NA; d_call: NA; cdr3_nt: TGTGCCAGCCCCCGACCAAGAGGCACCCAAGAGCAGTTCTTC; cdr3_aa: CASPRPRGTQEQFF
v_call: TRBV18; j_call: TRBJ2-5; clone_size: NA; d_call: NA; cdr3_nt: TGTGCCAGCTCACTCGGTTTGCAAGAGACCCAGTACTTC; cdr3_aa: CASSLGLQETQYF
v_call: TRBV19; j_call: TRBJ1-2; clone_size: few; d_call: TRBD1; cdr3_nt: TGTGCCAGTAGTCGCGGACAGGTGATTAACTATGGCTACACCTTC; cdr3_aa: CASSRGQVINYGYTF
v_call: TRBV19; j_call: TRBJ1-2; clone_size: few; d_call: NA; cdr3_nt: TGTGCCAGTAGGCGGGCAGGGGACTACTATGGCTACACCTTC; cdr3_aa: CASRRAGDYYGYTF
v_call: TRBV7-2; j_call: TRBJ2-7; clone_size: NA; d_call: NA; cdr3_nt: TGTGCCAGCAGCTTAATACAGGGCTACGAGCAGTACTTC; cdr3_aa: CASSLIQGYEQYF
v_call: TRBV6-1; j_call: TRBJ1-2; clone_size: NA; d_call: NA; cdr3_nt: TGTGCCAGCAGGGCGAACTATGGCTACACCTTC; cdr3_aa: CASRANYGYTF
v_call: TRBV5-8; j_call: TRBJ1-5; clone_size: NA; d_call: NA; cdr3_nt: TGTGCCAGCAGCCGCGGACCGATCAATCAGCCCCAGCATTTT; cdr3_aa: CASSRGPINQPQHF
v_call: TRBV19; j_call: TRBJ2-7; clone_size: NA; d_call: TRBD1; cdr3_nt: TGTGCCAGTAGCCAACAGGGGAGCTCCTACGAGCAGTACTTC; cdr3_aa: CASSQQGSSYEQYF
v_call: TRBV18; j_call: TRBJ2-5; clone_size: few; d_call: TRBD2; cdr3_nt: TGTGCCAGCTCGCAGGGACTAGCGGAGACCCAGTACTTC; cdr3_aa: CASSQGLAETQYF
v_call: TRBV19; j_call: TRBJ2-3; clone_size: NA; d_call: TRBD1; cdr3_nt: TGTGCCAGTAGTCCGGGACAGGGGTTGTATACGCAGTATTTT; cdr3_aa: CASSPGQGLYTQYF
v_call: TRBV7-2; j_call: TRBJ1-3; clone_size: once; d_call: NA; cdr3_nt: TGTGCCAGCAGCTTTTTAGGGGGGGACTCTGGAAACACCATATATTTT; cdr3_aa: CASSFLGGDSGNTIYF
v_call: TRBV4-2; j_call: TRBJ2-4; clone_size: NA; d_call: NA; cdr3_nt: TGTGCCAGCAGCCAAGATAATCGAGGGGTGAAGTTCATTCAGTACTTC; cdr3_aa: CASSQDNRGVKFIQYF